The 14 T cell receptor beta chains in this list originate from one sample, sequenced in a study of T-cell reconstitution after alpha-beta-depleted transplantation in children. Unique molecular identifiers tagged the TCRbeta library. TCRdb itself ran the PCR reads through MiXCR, one entry per CDR3 protein. The table records 450,000 to 700,000 distinct CDR3 sequences, 25% to 30% of them present only once. The sample consisted of PBMCs, taken before TCRalphabeta/CD19-depleted stem cell transplant. The receptor source for this set is a boy under two years old with Wiskott-Aldrich syndrome, due to receive a stem cell transplant.

There are a few counts of this clonotype. The V call is TRBV7-2, the J call TRBJ2-2; D unresolved. The ends were cut back, 2 bases at V and 0 bases at J, with 7 bases in the middle. The CDR3 covers 15 residues. From germline, CDR1 is SGHTA and CDR2 FQGNSA. The CDR3 loop reads CASSLSRTNTGELFF. The CDR3 nucleotides are TGTGCCAGCAGCTTATCCCGCACGAACACCGGGGAGCTGTTTTTT. The full variable domain, with the rest looked up from reference TRBV7-2 and TRBJ2-2, is GAGVSQSPSNKVTEKGKDVELRCDPISGHTALYWYRQSLGQGLEFLIYFQGNSAPDKSGLPSDRFSAERTGGSVSTLTIQRTQQEDSAVYLCASSLSRTNTGELFFGEGSRLTVL.

This clonotype was picked up a small number of times. V gene TRBV6-6 combines with J gene TRBJ1-1; no reliable D call. Germline V gives CDR1 MNHNY, CDR2 SVGAGI (reference sequence). The CDR3 runs 10 residues. Deletions cut 8 bases from V and 5 bases from J, with 6 bases between. CDR3 DNA: TGTGCCAGCTCTCGTACTGAAGCTTTCTTT. This sequence encodes CASSRTEAFF.

This chain uses TRBV27 with TRBJ1-1; 9 bases line up with TRBD1. This CDR3 is built from 12 residues. Germline CDR1 and CDR2: MNHEY and SMNVEV (reference sequence). J was trimmed by 10 bases and V by 5 bases; bases with no gene match: 5. DNA of the CDR3: TGTGCCAGCAGTCTCCGACAGGGGGTAGCTTTCTTT. Its protein product is CASSLRQGVAFF.

Details on this clonotype: One end of the junction does not line up with germline, which may come from a read error. The rearrangement joins TRBV12-3 or TRBV12-4 to TRBJ2-1; 12 nucleotides match TRBD2. The CDR3 is 18 residues long. Written as DNA, the CDR3 is TGTGCCAGCTGTTTAGGTTCGACTAGCGGGAGCTCCTACAATGAGCAGTTCTTC. Its translation: CASCLGSTSGSSYNEQFF.

This clonotype has a handful of counts. This chain uses TRBV7-9 with TRBJ2-5, with 7 nucleotides matching TRBD2. This CDR3 is built from 15 residues. The junction had 5 bases not matched to a gene; V was cut back by 2 bases and J by 2 bases. The germline gives CDR1 SEHNR, CDR2 FQNEAQ (reference sequence). In nucleotides, the CDR3 is TGTGCCAGCAGCTTACAGCGGGGTTTTCAAGAGACCCAGTACTTC. Translating it yields CASSLQRGFQETQYF.

The gene calls are TRBV12-3 or TRBV12-4 and TRBJ2-3; D remains ambiguous. This CDR3 is built from 15 residues. Trimming took off 6 bases at V and 2 bases at J, with 15 bases between the two ends. This CDR3 reads CASSSRLPYTDTQYF. For the CDR3, the DNA is TGTGCCAGCAGCTCTCGGTTGCCATACACAGATACGCAGTATTTT.

The rearrangement uses TRBV2 and TRBJ2-7, with a weak D call TRBD2 (5 bases). Germline V gene data show CDR1 as SNHLY and CDR2 as FYNNEI. The CDR3 totals 12 residues. V lost 10 bases and J 1 base, leaving 11 bases between the germline ends. CDR3 region: CATRGYSYEQYF. The CDR3 coding sequence is TGTGCCACCAGAGGGTATTCCTACGAGCAGTACTTC.

The chain has TRBV5-4 and TRBJ1-1; unclear D gene. Germline assignment: CDR1 SGHNT and CDR2 YYREEE (reference sequence). This CDR3 has 19 amino acids. V shed 0 bases and J shed 4 bases, with 25 bases lying between them. CDR3 in DNA: TGTGCCAGCAGCTTGGAATCCTTTTTGACGGGGAATTCGGGCACTGAAGCTTTCTTT. Translated: CASSLESFLTGNSGTEAFF.

The gene calls are TRBV5-1 and TRBJ2-2, with TRBD2 as a possible D gene (5 bases). V was trimmed by 1 base and J by 0 bases, leaving 13 bases between them. From germline, CDR1 is SGHRS and CDR2 YFSETQ. CDR3 length equals 17 residues. The CDR3 DNA follows: TGCGCCAGCAGCTTGCCCCCTAGCCCCCCGAACACCGGGGAGCTGTTTTTT. Translated, it gives CASSLPPSPPNTGELFF.

The CDR3 bases are TGTGCCAGTGGGGGACAGGGATCAGTTACGCAGTATTTT. It yields the protein CASGGQGSVTQYF. The chain combines TRBV6-2 or TRBV6-3 with TRBJ2-3, with TRBD1 matching over 9 bases. From germline, CDR1 is MNHEY and CDR2 SVGEGT. V was clipped by 9 bases and J by 8 bases; unmatched bases: 9. CDR3 length: 13 amino acids.

This clonotype has just a few counts. The V gene is TRBV10-3, the J gene TRBJ2-7; no clear D. Germline CDR1 ENHRY, CDR2 SYGVKD. V lost 0 bases and J lost 1, with 10 bases in between. The CDR3 totals 15 residues. The CDR3 spells CAISESLVGSYEQYF. The CDR3 nucleotides read TGTGCCATCAGTGAGTCGTTGGTAGGGTCCTACGAGCAGTACTTC.

The rearrangement links TRBV5-1 to TRBJ2-1; 12 positions match TRBD2. CDR3 size: 17 residues. With V trimmed by 0 bases and J by 9 bases, 10 bases remained unmatched. Germline CDR1 SGHRS, CDR2 YFSETQ. The CDR3 sequence is CASSLGILAGGSSEQFF. The CDR3 nucleotides are TGCGCCAGCAGCTTGGGGATTCTAGCGGGAGGGTCAAGTGAGCAGTTCTTC.

The chain carries TRBV20-1 and TRBJ1-3; possibly TRBD1 for D (5 bases). This CDR3 comprises 15 residues. Trimming cost V 4 bases and J 0 bases, with 13 bases left between them. Germline V gives CDR1 DFQATT, CDR2 SNEGSKA (reference sequence). The CDR3: CSAKPTQVSGNTIYF. CDR3 coding DNA: TGCAGTGCTAAACCGACACAGGTCTCTGGAAACACCATATATTTT.

This clonotype was observed a few times. The rearrangement links TRBV20-1 to TRBJ2-1; possible D gene TRBD2, 5 bases. The CDR3 runs to 12 residues. The V end lost 0 bases, the J end lost 7 bases, and 7 bases lay between the germline ends. The germline V gene encodes CDR1 DFQATT and CDR2 SNEGSKA (reference sequence). CDR3 loop: CSAREGGNEQFF. The CDR3 coding sequence is TGCAGTGCTAGAGAGGGCGGGAATGAGCAGTTCTTC.